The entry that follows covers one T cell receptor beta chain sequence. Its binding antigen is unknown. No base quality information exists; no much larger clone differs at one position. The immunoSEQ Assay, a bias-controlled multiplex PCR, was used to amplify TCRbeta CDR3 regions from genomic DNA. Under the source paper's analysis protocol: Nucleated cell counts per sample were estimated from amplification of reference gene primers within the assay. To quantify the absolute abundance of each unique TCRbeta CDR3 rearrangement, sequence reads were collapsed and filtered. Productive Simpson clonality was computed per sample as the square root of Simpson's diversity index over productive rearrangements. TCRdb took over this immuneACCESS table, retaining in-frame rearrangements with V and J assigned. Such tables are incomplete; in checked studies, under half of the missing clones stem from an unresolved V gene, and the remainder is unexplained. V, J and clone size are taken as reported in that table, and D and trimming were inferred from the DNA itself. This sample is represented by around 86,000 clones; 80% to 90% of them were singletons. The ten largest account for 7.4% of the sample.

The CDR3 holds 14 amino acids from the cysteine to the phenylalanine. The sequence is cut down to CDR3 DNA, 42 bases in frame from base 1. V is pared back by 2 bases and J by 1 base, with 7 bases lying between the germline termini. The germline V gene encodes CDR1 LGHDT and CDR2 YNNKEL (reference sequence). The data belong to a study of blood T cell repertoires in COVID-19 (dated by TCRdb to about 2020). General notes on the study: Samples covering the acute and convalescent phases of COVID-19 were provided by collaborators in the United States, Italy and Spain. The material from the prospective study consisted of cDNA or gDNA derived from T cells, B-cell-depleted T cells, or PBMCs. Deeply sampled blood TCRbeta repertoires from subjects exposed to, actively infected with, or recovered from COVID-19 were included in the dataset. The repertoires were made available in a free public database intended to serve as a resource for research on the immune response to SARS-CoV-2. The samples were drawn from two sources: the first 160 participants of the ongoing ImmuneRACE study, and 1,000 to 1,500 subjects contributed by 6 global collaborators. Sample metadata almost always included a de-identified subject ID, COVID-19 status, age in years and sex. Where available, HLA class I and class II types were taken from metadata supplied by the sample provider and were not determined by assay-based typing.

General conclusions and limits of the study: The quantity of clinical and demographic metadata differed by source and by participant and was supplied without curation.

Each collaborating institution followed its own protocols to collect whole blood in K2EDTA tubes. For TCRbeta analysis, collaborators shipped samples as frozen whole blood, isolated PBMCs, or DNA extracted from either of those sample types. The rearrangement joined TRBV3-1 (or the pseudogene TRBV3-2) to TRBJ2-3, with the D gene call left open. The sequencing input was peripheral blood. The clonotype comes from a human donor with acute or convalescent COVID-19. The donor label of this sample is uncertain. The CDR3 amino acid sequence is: CASSQFGGTDTQYF. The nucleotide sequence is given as TGTGCCAGCAGCCAATTCGGAGGCACAGATACGCAGTATTTT.